A selection of T cell receptor beta chains follows, all from one sample in a study of metastatic and nonmetastatic thyroid tumors. TCRdb re-called clones from the PCR reads using MiXCR. The sample includes roughly 22,000 clones, 13% of them seen just once. The sequencing input was blood. These TCRs come from a female donor with papillary thyroid cancer or a benign thyroid nodule (not recorded which). Some clones in this sample may be carry-over from other donors' samples. Both conserved end residues are part of each CDR3. Each record gives: D gene, J gene, V gene, clone size, CDR3 DNA, CDR3 protein. D genes are given only for firm matches. The listing skips clone size in some rows; elsewhere it reads once, few, many or a size class.

D: NA
J: TRBJ2-7
V: TRBV20-1
size: many
DNA: TGCAGTCAGGACCTTATGAGGGGTTACTCCTACGGGCAGTACTTC
CDR3: CSQDLMRGYSYGQYF

D: TRBD2
J: TRBJ2-3
V: TRBV9
size: many
DNA: TGTGCCAGCAGCGTTCTCCTCGGGACTAGCGGCACAGATACGCAGTATTTT
CDR3: CASSVLLGTSGTDTQYF

D: TRBD2
J: TRBJ2-7
V: TRBV7-8
size: many
DNA: TGTGCCAGCAGCCCTTCCCTAGCGGGAGGGCCGGGGAGGCAGTACTTC
CDR3: CASSPSLAGGPGRQYF

D: NA
J: TRBJ1-3
V: TRBV30
size: NA
DNA: TGTGCCTGGGGAGCCGCCACAGCTGGAAACACCATATATTTT
CDR3: CAWGAATAGNTIYF

D: NA
J: TRBJ1-2
V: TRBV30
size: many
DNA: TGTGCCTGGTTCGAAATGGGCCCCAAGGGCTCCTATGGCTACACCTTC
CDR3: CAWFEMGPKGSYGYTF

D: NA
J: TRBJ1-2
V: TRBV19
size: many
DNA: TGTGCCAGCACTACGGGCAGGTTAGGTGGTGGCTACACCTTC
CDR3: CASTTGRLGGGYTF

D: TRBD2
J: TRBJ2-2
V: TRBV7-3
size: NA
DNA: TGTGCCAGCAGCGTACAACCTTCTCATCTAGCGGGAACCGGGGAGCTGTTTTTT
CDR3: CASSVQPSHLAGTGELFF

D: TRBD2
J: TRBJ2-1
V: TRBV19
size: few
DNA: TGTGCCAGTAGTACCCGGGACTACGTCAATGAGCAGTTCTTC
CDR3: CASSTRDYVNEQFF

D: NA
J: TRBJ2-3
V: TRBV3-1
size: many
DNA: TGTGCCAGCAGCCGTCCGGGGGCCCACACAGATACGCAGTATTTT
CDR3: CASSRPGAHTDTQYF

D: NA
J: TRBJ1-2
V: TRBV28
size: many
DNA: TGTGCCAGTACCAACGGGGGGTGGGTAGAGTATGGCTACACCTTC
CDR3: CASTNGGWVEYGYTF

D: NA
J: TRBJ1-4
V: TRBV4-2
size: many
DNA: TGTGCCAGCAGCCAAGCGGGACACAATGAAAAACTGTTTTTT
CDR3: CASSQAGHNEKLFF

D: NA
J: TRBJ2-3
V: TRBV4-2
size: many
DNA: TGTGCCAGCAGCCAAGATCTTAGCACAGATACGCAGTATTTT
CDR3: CASSQDLSTDTQYF

D: NA
J: TRBJ2-3
V: TRBV20-1
size: many
DNA: TGCAGTGCTAGAAAAGCTAACCCTAGCACAGATACGCAGTATTTT
CDR3: CSARKANPSTDTQYF

D: NA
J: TRBJ2-7
V: TRBV3-1
size: medium-sized
DNA: TGTGCCAGCAGCCAAGGGGCCAGCTACGAGCAGTACTTC
CDR3: CASSQGASYEQYF

D: NA
J: TRBJ1-1
V: TRBV13
size: medium-sized
DNA: TGTGCCAGCAGCTTATCGTATGTTCCCGGGGGGTTGAACACTGAAGCTTTCTTT
CDR3: CASSLSYVPGGLNTEAFF

D: NA
J: TRBJ1-2
V: TRBV6-6
size: few
DNA: TGTGCCAGCAGTTACTCGATCAGCTATGGCTACACCTTC
CDR3: CASSYSISYGYTF

D: TRBD2
J: TRBJ2-7
V: TRBV27
size: few
DNA: TGTGCCAGCAGTTTAAGGGCCGCGGGAGAGGGGGAGCAGTACTTC
CDR3: CASSLRAAGEGEQYF

D: TRBD2
J: TRBJ2-7
V: TRBV5-1
size: many
DNA: TGCGCCAGCAGCTCTAAGACTAGCGGGGCCTACGAGCAGTACTTC
CDR3: CASSSKTSGAYEQYF

D: TRBD1
J: TRBJ1-6
V: TRBV6-4
size: NA
DNA: TGTGCCAGCAGCGACCCCCAGGGACAGGGAACGGCTTACTATAATTCACCCCTCCACTTT
CDR3: CASSDPQGQGTAYYNSPLHF

D: NA
J: TRBJ2-1
V: TRBV9
size: NA
DNA: TGTGCCAGCAGCGGCGGGACGACTAACAATGAGCAGTTCTTC
CDR3: CASSGGTTNNEQFF

D: NA
J: TRBJ1-1
V: TRBV6-1
size: many
DNA: TGTGCCAGTACAAGGGAGGGCACTGAAGCTTTCTTT
CDR3: CASTREGTEAFF

D: NA
J: TRBJ2-7
V: TRBV20-1
size: once
DNA: TGCAGTGCTAGGGTCCGTCGGGGAGGAGCGATCTACGAGCAGTACTTC
CDR3: CSARVRRGGAIYEQYF

D: NA
J: TRBJ2-4
V: TRBV27
size: many
DNA: TGTGCCAGCCGGTCGAGGGCGGAGAAAAAAAACATTCAGTACTTC
CDR3: CASRSRAEKKNIQYF

D: NA
J: TRBJ2-5
V: TRBV7-9
size: many
DNA: TGTGCCAGCAGCTATTCTCAGGGCGGCGGAGAGACCCAGTACTTC
CDR3: CASSYSQGGGETQYF

D: TRBD1
J: TRBJ1-5
V: TRBV5-1
size: many
DNA: TGCGCCAGCAGCGCGACAGGGTCGGGCACAGGACAGCCCCAGCATTTT
CDR3: CASSATGSGTGQPQHF

D: TRBD2
J: TRBJ2-7
V: TRBV18
size: many
DNA: TGTGCCAGCTCACCACCGTTTTTGCAGCTGACTAGCGGGAGCGGTGAGCAGTACTTC
CDR3: CASSPPFLQLTSGSGEQYF

D: TRBD2
J: TRBJ2-2
V: TRBV19
size: many
DNA: TGTGCCAGTAGTATACGACTAGCGGGGAGTCGCGGGGAGCTGTTTTTT
CDR3: CASSIRLAGSRGELFF